The next 25 T cell receptor beta chains were all read from a single sample in a study of cytomegalovirus exposure and HLA in healthy donors. This PCR relied on a set of 60 Vbeta primers and 13 Jbeta primers. Only in-frame clones appear in the TCRdb table, and some are missing; sequencing was by immunoSEQ multiplex PCR. The repertoire includes more than 110,000 clones, approximately 84% of them detected once, and approximately 1.5% sits in the top ten. Sequenced: PBMCs. Receptor source: a man younger than 45 in good health and CMV-seropositive.

The V gene is TRBV28, the J gene TRBJ1-1; D gene uncertain. The germline V and J ends were trimmed by 8 bases and 0 bases, with 10 bases remaining between them. The CDR3 spans 13 residues. CDR1 MDHEN and CDR2 SYDVKM come from the germline V gene. The CDR3 loop reads CASCEEMNTEAFF. In DNA, the CDR3 is TGTGCCAGCTGCGAGGAGATGAACACTGAAGCTTTCTTT.

This rearrangement joins TRBV7-9 to TRBJ2-3, with 9 bases that match TRBD1. CDR3 size: 17 residues. V lost 5 bases, J lost 3 bases, and 12 bases stayed unmatched. Germline V lookup: CDR1 SEHNR, CDR2 FQNEAQ (reference sequence). The DNA for the CDR3 is TGTGCCAGCAGCCCTTCTGCCGGGACAGGGAGAACAGATACGCAGTATTTT. Translated: CASSPSAGTGRTDTQYF.

The chain combines TRBV28 with TRBJ1-2, with D possibly TRBD1 on 5 matching bases. This CDR3 is 17 amino acids long. Per the germline V gene, CDR1 is MDHEN and CDR2 is SYDVKM. Trimming removed 1 base from V and 4 bases from J, with 19 bases in between. CDR3 residues: CASSLLAARRDSYGYTF. For the CDR3, the DNA is TGTGCCAGCAGTTTATTGGCGGCCCGCAGGGATTCCTATGGCTACACCTTC.

The table lists this clone with a few counts. The rearrangement links TRBV6-5 to TRBJ2-1; TRBD2 agrees at 9 bases. This CDR3 contains 15 residues. Germline V CDR1 and CDR2: MNHEY, SVGAGI. With V trimmed by 9 bases and J by 0 bases, 6 bases remained unmatched. This chain's CDR3 is CARISSGVSYNEQFF. CDR3 DNA: TGTGCCAGGATCTCTAGCGGGGTCTCCTACAATGAGCAGTTCTTC.

The chain is built from TRBV9 and TRBJ1-2; the D gene is possibly TRBD1 (5 bases). Germline V gene lookup returns CDR1 SGDLS and CDR2 YYNGEE. This CDR3 has 14 amino acids. Trimming took 0 bases from V and 5 from J, leaving 11 bases between them. The CDR3: CASSVGGQSYGYTF. Written as DNA, the CDR3 is TGTGCCAGCAGCGTAGGAGGACAAAGTTATGGCTACACCTTC.

The chain employs TRBV27 and TRBJ2-7, with D possibly being TRBD2 (6 bases). V was trimmed by 5 bases and J by 5 bases, leaving 16 bases between them. The germline V gene encodes CDR1 MNHEY and CDR2 SMNVEV (reference sequence). The CDR3 is 14 residues long. CDR3: CASSPSTRGNEQYF. CDR3 coding DNA: TGTGCCAGCAGTCCCTCGACTAGGGGTAACGAGCAGTACTTC.

This clone was picked up a small number of times. The CDR3 DNA reads as TGTGCCAGCAGCGTAGCTGCAGGGGGCCGGGGCTATGGCTACACCTTC. This sequence encodes CASSVAAGGRGYGYTF. The gene calls are TRBV9 and TRBJ1-2; 8 bases line up with TRBD1. Per germline, CDR1 SGDLS and CDR2 YYNGEE. The CDR3 contains 16 residues. The trim removed 0 bases at V and 4 bases at J, leaving 8 bases unmatched.

As to this clone: One end of the junction is discordant with germline, which a read error may explain. The chain is built from TRBV6-5 and TRBJ2-5; no clear D. Germline CDR1 and CDR2: MNHEY and SVGAGI. The CDR3 consists of 13 residues. DNA of the CDR3: TGTGCCATCAGTGAACCTAGACAAGAGACCCAGTACTTC. Its translation is CAISEPRQETQYF.

The V and J genes are TRBV28 and TRBJ2-7, with 7 bases matching TRBD2. This CDR3 spans 14 amino acids. V was clipped by 2 bases and J by 6 bases; unmatched bases: 7. Germline lookup yields CDR1 MDHEN and CDR2 SYDVKM. The CDR3 reads CASSLGLGLTEQYF. Here the CDR3 DNA reads TGTGCCAGCAGTTTAGGCCTGGGACTAACCGAGCAGTACTTC.

CDR3 nucleotide sequence: TGTGCCAGCAGCTTGGATAGCACATTGCATCAGCCCCAGCATTTT. Its protein product is CASSLDSTLHQPQHF. The chain joins TRBV5-8 to TRBJ1-5, with D uncertain. Germline V lookup: CDR1 SGHTS, CDR2 YDEGEE. Trimming left V 0 bases short and J 5 bases short, with 12 bases between. There are 15 residues in the CDR3.

This rearrangement joins TRBV15 to TRBJ2-1; D is perhaps TRBD2 (6 bases). The CDR3 sequence is 15 residues long. Germline lookup yields CDR1 LNHNV and CDR2 YYDKDF (reference sequence). The V and J ends lost 7 bases and 5 bases respectively, with 18 bases between them. Here the CDR3 reads CATTDDGGKDNEQFF. In nucleotides, the CDR3 is TGTGCCACCACCGACGATGGCGGGAAAGACAATGAGCAGTTCTTC.

The chain recombines TRBV9 with TRBJ2-1, with 8 nucleotides matching TRBD2. Trimming removed 3 bases from V and 5 bases from J; junction bases left unmatched: 13. CDR3 size: 17 residues. Germline V gene sequence: CDR1 SGDLS, CDR2 YYNGEE. CDR3 DNA sequence: TGTGCCAGCAGCGCCCATCTTAGCGGGAACGTCGACAATGAGCAGTTCTTC. Translation gives CASSAHLSGNVDNEQFF.

This sequence joins TRBV7-3 and TRBJ2-2; tentative D call: TRBD1 (5 bases). Germline CDR1 SGHTA, CDR2 FQGTGA. The CDR3 consists of 14 residues. V was shortened by 4 bases and J by 2 bases, with 8 bases between the two germline ends. The CDR3 protein is CASSSQGNTGELFF. In DNA form, the CDR3 reads TGTGCCAGCAGCTCCCAGGGTAACACCGGGGAGCTGTTTTTT. The complete variable domain, with remaining parts taken from reference TRBV7-3 and TRBJ2-2, reads GAGVSQTPSNKVTEKGKYVELRCDPISGHTALYWYRQSLGQGPEFLIYFQGTGAADDSGLPNDRFFAVRPEGSVSTLKIQRTERGDSAVYLCASSSQGNTGELFFGEGSRLTVL.

CDR3 bases: TGTGCCTGGAGGGGCTGGGAGACCGGTCTTGGCAATGAAAAACTGTTTTTT. This translates into CAWRGWETGLGNEKLFF. V gene TRBV30 combines with J gene TRBJ1-4; D gene uncertain. The germline V gene encodes CDR1 GTSNPN and CDR2 SVGIG (reference sequence). Trimming removed 3 bases at V and 5 bases at J, with 22 bases between. The length of the CDR3 is 17 residues.

The genes are TRBV2 and TRBJ2-2; TRBD2 is a possible D gene (5 bases). V was pared by 7 bases and J by 4 bases, with 16 bases between. CDR1 and CDR2 from the germline V gene are SNHLY and FYNNEI. The CDR3 runs to 15 residues. The CDR3 coding sequence is TGTGCCAGCACATACCTCCCCCGGGGCACCGGGGAGCTGTTTTTT. It encodes CASTYLPRGTGELFF.

V usage is TRBV29-1 and J usage is TRBJ1-2; D possibly corresponds to TRBD1 (6 bases). Germline V gene lookup returns CDR1 SQVTM and CDR2 ANQGSEA. CDR3 length: 13 amino acids. Between the trimmed V and J ends, which lost 2 bases and 8 bases, there was a span of 15 bases. The CDR3 DNA is TGCAGCGTTGAACGGGCAGGGGTCGGGGGCTACACCTTC. Its protein is CSVERAGVGGYTF.

This chain connects TRBV6-1 to TRBJ2-1; 8 nucleotides agree with TRBD2. J was trimmed by 4 bases and V by 6 bases; bases with no gene match: 8. Germline CDR1 and CDR2: MNHNS and SASEGT. The CDR3 is 15 amino acids. CDR3 nucleotides: TGTGCCAGCAGCTCCCCAGCGGGGGCGTACAATGAGCAGTTCTTC. As protein: CASSSPAGAYNEQFF.

This clone showed up just once. The V gene is TRBV7-3, the J gene TRBJ2-7; 11 bases fit TRBD1. The V gene end was trimmed by 5 bases and the J gene end by 5 bases; junction bases not matched to a gene: 5. Germline V gene data show CDR1 as SGHTA and CDR2 as FQGTGA. This CDR3 comprises 14 residues. DNA of the CDR3: TGTGCCAGCAGCCCGGGACAGGGGGTAAACGAGCAGTACTTC. This sequence encodes CASSPGQGVNEQYF.

The rearrangement uses TRBV27 and TRBJ2-5; D call uncertain. The J call may be wrong; the DNA end is better matched by TRBJ2-7. CDR1 is MNHEY and CDR2 is SMNVEV in the germline V gene (reference sequence). The CDR3 loop spans 12 amino acids. The chain's CDR3 is CASSRYQNEQYF. DNA of the CDR3: TGTGCCAGCAGTCGTTATCAAAACGAGCAGTACTTC.

The chain combines TRBV7-9 with TRBJ1-2; possibly TRBD1 for D (6 bases). Trimming cost V 4 bases and J 4 bases, with 16 bases left between them. This CDR3 comprises 15 residues. Germline V lookup: CDR1 SEHNR, CDR2 FQNEAQ (reference sequence). CDR3 DNA: TGTGCCAGCAGCTCCCCACAGGGTCTTATCTATGGCTACACCTTC. Translation: CASSSPQGLIYGYTF.

The rearrangement links TRBV15 to TRBJ2-1; 10 bases agree with TRBD2. This CDR3 region has 16 residues. The ends lost 1 base at V and 3 bases at J; junction bases unmatched: 3. Germline assignment: CDR1 LNHNV and CDR2 YYDKDF (reference sequence). CDR3 sequence (DNA): TGTGCCACCAGCAGAGGGGTAGCGGGGGGCTACAATGAGCAGTTCTTC. Its translation: CATSRGVAGGYNEQFF.

J is TRBJ2-3 and V is TRBV29-1; TRBD2 aligns across 11 bases. Germline lookup yields CDR1 SQVTM and CDR2 ANQGSEA. CDR3 size: 15 residues. Trimming removed 6 bases from V and 0 bases from J; junction bases left unmatched: 5. CDR3 region: CSVGLAGLSTDTQYF. CDR3 bases: TGCAGCGTAGGACTAGCGGGTCTCAGCACAGATACGCAGTATTTT.

The V gene is TRBV4-1, the J gene TRBJ2-2; D is possibly TRBD2 (5 bases). V was cut by 1 base and J by 1 base, with 13 bases left in between. Looked up from germline, CDR1 is MGHRA and CDR2 is YSYEKL. The CDR3 extends over 17 amino acids. CDR3 coding DNA: TGCGCCAGCAGCCAAGTTTTCCGACTAAAGAACACCGGGGAGCTGTTTTTT. Protein product: CASSQVFRLKNTGELFF.

In this sample, this clone turned up a few times. The chain combines TRBV5-6 with TRBJ2-7; TRBD1 aligns across 7 bases. Germline values: CDR1 SGHDT, CDR2 YYEEEE. J gave up 3 bases and V 4 bases, and 1 base lay outside the gene matches. The length of the CDR3 is 12 residues. The CDR3 DNA follows: TGTGCCAGCAGCGGACAGGACTACGAGCAGTACTTC. Its translation is CASSGQDYEQYF.

CDR3 protein: CASSPNWDTSYEQYF. The CDR3 nucleotides read TGTGCCAGCAGTCCCAACTGGGACACCTCCTACGAGCAGTACTTC. J is TRBJ2-7 and V is TRBV28, with TRBD1 as a possible D gene (6 bases). This CDR3 has 15 amino acids. V lost 5 bases, J lost 0 bases, and 14 bases lay in between. Germline V gene data show CDR1 as MDHEN and CDR2 as SYDVKM.